This TCR beta chain was retrieved from a study of blood T cell repertoires in COVID-19. Across the study: PBMCs, B-cell-depleted T cells, or T cells were the source of the cDNA or gDNA that made up the material.

Original handling: By means of reference gene primer amplification, nucleated cell counts were estimated. Clones were read by immunoSEQ multiplex PCR, and TCRdb kept only the in-frame ones, dropping some. The V and J calls and the clone size are those of that table, but D and trimming were determined from the DNA. The data show a few hundred thousand clones, roughly 82% seen once. The V gene's germline CDR1 is SGHVS and CDR2 FQNEAQ. The V end was cut by 4 bases, the J end by 5 bases, with 11 bases between. CDR3 length equals 14 residues. Specimen: peripheral blood. The rearrangement links TRBV7-8 to TRBJ2-2; D may be TRBD2 (5 bases). The sequence derives from a woman aged 40 to 49 who had recovered from COVID-19. CDR3: CASSSIRGTGELFF. The CDR3 coding sequence is TGTGCCAGCAGCTCGATCCGGGGAACCGGGGAGCTGTTTTTT.